This T cell receptor beta chain derives from a study of beta chain features in type 1 diabetes. Study-level points and caveats: Among patients, naive, central memory and Treg TCRB repertoires appeared more similar than among healthy donors. Researchers report that Type 1 diabetes patients had moderately but significantly shorter TCRB CDR3s across all four CD4+ subsets.

Reverse transcribing all isolated RNA meant expressed TCRB transcripts were sequenced. Method: immunoSEQ multiplex PCR; TCRdb's copy keeps in-frame clones and lacks some. Of 150,000 to 200,000 clones listed, 63% are singletons. Sampling consisted of one heparinised blood draw per donor, averaging around 120 mL. In regard to this clone: Its antigen is currently unknown.

CDR3 length: 13 residues. The germline V gene encodes CDR1 SQVTM and CDR2 ANQGSEA. J was trimmed by 6 bases and V by 5 bases; bases with no gene match: 9. This chain uses TRBV29-1 with TRBJ2-7; 8 nucleotides agree with TRBD1. The TCR originated in a man between 25 and 39 years old with type 1 diabetes. The sample consisted of naive CD4+ T cells from blood. The CDR3, as DNA: TGCAGCGTTTTATTGGACAGGGTTGGCGAGCAGTACTTC. Amino acid sequence: CSVLLDRVGEQYF.